These 10 T cell receptor beta chains were all obtained from the same sample, sequenced in a study of blood T cells in healthy people across ages. Then a second PCR, running about 6 to 12 cycles, was carried out with a sample-barcoded 5' primer and a J-beta primer mix. TCRdb reprocessed the 5' RACE reads with MiXCR, giving one entry per CDR3 protein. The sample includes 700,000 to 950,000 distinct CDR3 sequences, 35% to 45% of them seen just once. Sequencing was performed on blood. Receptors were obtained from a woman in her sixties or seventies in good health.

The J gene is TRBJ2-7, the V gene TRBV20-1; D is perhaps TRBD2 (6 bases). This CDR3 has 14 amino acids. V shed 3 bases and J shed 0 bases, with 12 bases lying between them. CDR1 DFQATT and CDR2 SNEGSKA come from the germline V gene (reference sequence). CDR3 nucleotide sequence: TGCAGTGCTAGGGGTCAGACTAGCTCCTACGAGCAGTACTTC. Translating gives CSARGQTSSYEQYF.

Only a few counts were recorded for this clonotype. CDR3 nucleotides: TGTGCCAGCAGTGGTCCGGGAGGGATTGAAGCTTTCTTT. Protein: CASSGPGGIEAFF. The chain joins TRBV6-5 to TRBJ1-1; no reliable D call. V was pared by 5 bases and J by 7 bases, with 14 bases between. The length of the CDR3 is 13 residues. Germline CDR1 is MNHEY and CDR2 is SVGAGI.

The J gene is TRBJ2-7, the V gene TRBV7-8, with a possible D match to TRBD2 (6 bases). The CDR3 runs to 15 residues. Germline values: CDR1 SGHVS, CDR2 FQNEAQ. V lost 2 bases and J lost 1, with 12 bases in between. As DNA, the CDR3 is TGTGCCAGCAGCTTAAGAGGAGGGAATTCCTACGAGCAGTACTTC. Its protein is CASSLRGGNSYEQYF.

This rearrangement joins TRBV18 to TRBJ2-7, with 10 bases fitting TRBD2. There are 16 residues in the CDR3. CDR1 is KGHSH, CDR2 LQKENI, per germline. J gave up 3 bases and V 3 bases, and 8 bases lay outside the gene matches. In nucleotides, the CDR3 is TGTGCCAGCTCACCCCAGCTAGCGGGAGCCATCTACGAGCAGTACTTC. Translation: CASSPQLAGAIYEQYF.

This clonotype was found a few times. The chain uses TRBV7-9 and TRBJ2-3; no reliable D call. Looked up from germline, CDR1 is SEHNR and CDR2 is FQNEAQ (reference sequence). There are 15 residues in the CDR3. V was trimmed by 5 bases and J by 5 bases, leaving 17 bases between them. The CDR3 nucleotides read TGTGCCAGCAGCCCACTCGGAGCCTTGGGAGATACGCAGTATTTT. Translated: CASSPLGALGDTQYF. Supplemented by reference TRBV7-9 and TRBJ2-3, the full variable domain reads DTGVSQNPRHKITKRGQNVTFRCDPISEHNRLYWYRQTLGQGPEFLTYFQNEAQLEKSRLLSDRFSAERPKGSFSTLEIQRTEQGDSAMYLCASSPLGALGDTQYFGPGTRLTVL.

V is TRBV7-9 and J is TRBJ2-5; D is tentatively TRBD1 or TRBD2 (5 bases each). With 5 bases removed from V and 11 bases from J, the gap between germline ends came to 18 bases. Germline V gives CDR1 SEHNR, CDR2 FQNEAQ (reference sequence). The CDR3 runs 13 residues. The CDR3 is CASSQGPGKEQYF. CDR3 coding DNA: TGTGCCAGCAGCCAGGGACCGGGTAAGGAGCAGTACTTC.

Regarding this clonotype: This may stem from a read error, because a much larger clone lies one nucleotide away. The V call is TRBV4-3, the J call TRBJ2-5; 8 bases agree with TRBD1. The end of the DNA fits TRBJ2-7 better, so the J call may be wrong. The CDR3 has 16 residues. CDR1 and CDR2 (germline): LGHNA, YSLEER. The CDR3 DNA reads as TGCGCCAGCAGCCAAGAGGGGGGACAGGTGGGATACGAGCAGTACTTC. Translation: CASSQEGGQVGYEQYF.

The chain couples TRBV12-3 or TRBV12-4 to TRBJ1-1, with D possibly matching TRBD1 (5 bases). Trimming removed 7 bases from V and 3 bases from J, with 21 bases in between. CDR3 length equals 16 residues. CDR3 DNA: TGTGCCAGCACTCCCTCGGTGGGGGTTTATGACACTGAAGCTTTCTTT. Its protein is CASTPSVGVYDTEAFF.

J is TRBJ2-3 and V is TRBV19; 9 nucleotides line up with TRBD2. V trimming: 10 bases; J trimming: 8 bases; junction bases outside the gene matches: 10. The CDR3 sequence is 13 residues long. Germline assignment: CDR1 LNHDA and CDR2 SQIVND (reference sequence). The CDR3 DNA is TGTGCCACCGATAGCGGGAGTCGCGGTACGCAGTATTTT. Its protein product is CATDSGSRGTQYF.

At least ten counts were recorded for this clonotype. The CDR3 DNA follows: TGCAGCGTTGGGAACAGGGAAATGGATACGCAGTATTTT. Residues: CSVGNREMDTQYF. V usage is TRBV29-1 and J usage is TRBJ2-3; TRBD1 is a possible D gene (6 bases). CDR1 and CDR2 (germline): SQVTM, ANQGSEA. This CDR3 comprises 13 residues. V was pared by 4 bases and J by 6 bases, with 14 bases between.